The 8 T cell receptor beta chains presented below share a single source sample, sequenced in a study of blood T cell repertoires in COVID-19. TCRdb's table, derived via immunoSEQ multiplex PCR, lists solely in-frame clones and lacks some. This repertoire shows some 330,000 clones, around 87% found once; its top ten account for roughly 2%. Sequencing used PBMCs or T cells enriched from blood (not recorded which). The source is a man aged 40-49 years in a cohort exposed to, infected with or recovered from COVID-19 (not recorded which).

The J gene is TRBJ2-3, the V gene TRBV2, with 8 bases identical to TRBD1. J was trimmed by 5 bases and V by 5 bases; bases with no gene match: 6. The CDR3 sequence is 14 residues long. Germline-derived CDR1 and CDR2 are SNHLY and FYNNEI. CDR3 protein: CASSIQGARDTQYF. The CDR3 DNA reads TGTGCCAGCAGTATCCAGGGGGCACGAGATACGCAGTATTTT.

This rearrangement joins TRBV19 to TRBJ2-2; 13 bases line up with TRBD2. The V and J ends lost 5 bases and 6 bases, in that order; junction bases with no gene match: 9. CDR1 and CDR2 from the germline V gene are LNHDA and SQIVND (reference sequence). This CDR3 has 17 amino acids. Here the CDR3 DNA reads TGTGCCAGTAGTTCACCTAGACTAGCGGGAGGACCCGGGGAGCTGTTTTTT. Translated, it gives CASSSPRLAGGPGELFF.

The chain combines TRBV6-6 with TRBJ1-2; a possible D gene is TRBD1 (6 bases). The length of the CDR3 is 13 residues. Trimming cost V 4 bases and J 3 bases, with 9 bases left between them. Germline-derived CDR1 and CDR2 are MNHNY and SVGAGI (reference sequence). CDR3 DNA: TGTGCCAGCAGTTTACAGGGTTACTATGGCTACACCTTC. The encoded protein is CASSLQGYYGYTF.

The genes are TRBV6-5 and TRBJ2-7; 8 positions agree with TRBD1. This CDR3 region has 14 residues. CDR1 MNHEY and CDR2 SVGAGI come from the germline V gene. J gave up 3 bases and V 5 bases, and 6 bases lay outside the gene matches. The CDR3, as DNA: TGTGCCAGCAGTCCGCAGGGGGCCTTCTACGAGCAGTACTTC. Translating gives CASSPQGAFYEQYF.

The V call is TRBV28, the J call TRBJ1-6, with D unresolved. CDR1 and CDR2 (germline): MDHEN, SYDVKM. Trimming removed 10 bases at V and 7 bases at J, with 8 bases between. This CDR3 has 11 amino acids. DNA for the CDR3: TGTGCCACCAACAAGAATTCACCCCTCCACTTT. Translation gives CATNKNSPLHF.

The rearrangement links TRBV7-9 to TRBJ2-2; 9 nucleotides align to TRBD1. There are 16 residues in the CDR3. The trim removed 5 bases at V and 0 bases at J, leaving 4 bases unmatched. Germline CDR1 reads SEHNR; CDR2 reads FQNEAQ (reference sequence). CDR3 nucleotides: TGTGCCAGCAGCGAACAGGGGGCGACGAACACCGGGGAGCTGTTTTTT. Translation gives CASSEQGATNTGELFF. The entire variable domain, with the rest obtained from reference TRBV7-9 and TRBJ2-2, is as follows: DTGVSQNPRHKITKRGQNVTFRCDPISEHNRLYWYRQTLGQGPEFLTYFQNEAQLEKSRLLSDRFSAERPKGSFSTLEIQRTEQGDSAMYLCASSEQGATNTGELFFGEGSRLTVL.

The chain links TRBV19 to TRBJ2-7; 10 bases align to TRBD2. The CDR3 covers 14 residues. Germline V gives CDR1 LNHDA, CDR2 SQIVND (reference sequence). J gave up 1 base and V 7 bases, and 4 bases lay outside the gene matches. The CDR3 DNA is TGTGCCAGTACTCCGACTAGCGGGTCCTACGAGCAGTACTTC. Translation: CASTPTSGSYEQYF.

The chain has TRBV27 and TRBJ2-2, with D hard to call. CDR3 length: 17 amino acids. Trimming left V 2 bases short and J 3 bases short, with 16 bases between. Germline V gene sequence: CDR1 MNHEY, CDR2 SMNVEV (reference sequence). The CDR3 DNA sequence: TGTGCCAGCAGTTTACTATCTGGGCAGAGTTACACCGGGGAGCTGTTTTTT. Translating gives CASSLLSGQSYTGELFF.